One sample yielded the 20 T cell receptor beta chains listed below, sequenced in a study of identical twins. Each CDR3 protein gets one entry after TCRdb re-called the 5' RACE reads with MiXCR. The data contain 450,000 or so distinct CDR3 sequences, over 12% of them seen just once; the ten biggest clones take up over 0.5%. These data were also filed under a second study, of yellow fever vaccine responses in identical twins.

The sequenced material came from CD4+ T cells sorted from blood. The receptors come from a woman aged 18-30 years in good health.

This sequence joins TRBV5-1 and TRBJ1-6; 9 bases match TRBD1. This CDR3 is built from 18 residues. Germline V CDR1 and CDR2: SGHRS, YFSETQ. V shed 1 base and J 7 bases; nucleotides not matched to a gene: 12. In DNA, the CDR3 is TGCGCCAGCAGCTTGCTGGAGAGCCCAGGACAGGGGAATTCACCCCTCCACTTT. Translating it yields CASSLLESPGQGNSPLHF.

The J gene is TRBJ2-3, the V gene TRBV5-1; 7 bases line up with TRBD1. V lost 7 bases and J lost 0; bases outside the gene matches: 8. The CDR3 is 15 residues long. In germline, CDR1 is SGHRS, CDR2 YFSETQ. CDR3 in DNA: TGCGCCAGCGGTGAGGGGGCTTCAAGCACAGATACGCAGTATTTT. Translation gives CASGEGASSTDTQYF. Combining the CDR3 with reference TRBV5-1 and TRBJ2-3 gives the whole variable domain KAGVTQTPRYLIKTRGQQVTLSCSPISGHRSVSWYQQTPGQGLQFLFEYFSETQRNKGNFPGRFSGRQFSNSRSEMNVSTLELGDSALYLCASGEGASSTDTQYFGPGTRLTVL.

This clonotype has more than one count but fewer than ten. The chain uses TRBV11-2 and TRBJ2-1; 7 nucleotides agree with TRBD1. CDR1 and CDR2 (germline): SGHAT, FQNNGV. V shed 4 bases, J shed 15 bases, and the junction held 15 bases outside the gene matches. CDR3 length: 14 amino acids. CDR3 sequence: CASSYRDSAGGGFF. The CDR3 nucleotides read TGTGCCAGCAGCTATCGGGACAGTGCGGGTGGAGGGTTCTTC.

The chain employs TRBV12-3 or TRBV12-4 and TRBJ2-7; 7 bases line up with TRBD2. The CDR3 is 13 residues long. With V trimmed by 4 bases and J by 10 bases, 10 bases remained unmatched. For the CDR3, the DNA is TGTGCCAGCAGTTCCAGCGGGGCGACAGTCCAGTACTTC. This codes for CASSSSGATVQYF.

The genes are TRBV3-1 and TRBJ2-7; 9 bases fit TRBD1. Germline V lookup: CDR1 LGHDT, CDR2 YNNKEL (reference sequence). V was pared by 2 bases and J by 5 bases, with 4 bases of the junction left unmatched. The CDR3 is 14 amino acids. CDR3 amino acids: CASSQYRGPNEQYF. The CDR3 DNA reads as TGTGCCAGCAGCCAATACAGGGGGCCCAACGAGCAGTACTTC.

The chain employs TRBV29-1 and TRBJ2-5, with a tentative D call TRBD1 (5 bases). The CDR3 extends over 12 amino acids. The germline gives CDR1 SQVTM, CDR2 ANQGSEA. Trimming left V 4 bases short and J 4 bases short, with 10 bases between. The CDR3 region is CSVGTQAETQYF. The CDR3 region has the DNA TGCAGCGTTGGGACACAGGCAGAGACCCAGTACTTC.

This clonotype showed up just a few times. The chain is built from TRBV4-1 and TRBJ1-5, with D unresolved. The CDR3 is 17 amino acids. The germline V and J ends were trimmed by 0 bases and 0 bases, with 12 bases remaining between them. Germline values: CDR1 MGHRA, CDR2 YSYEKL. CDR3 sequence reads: CASSQDSKTYSNQPQHF. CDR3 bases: TGCGCCAGCAGCCAAGATTCGAAGACCTATAGCAATCAGCCCCAGCATTTT.

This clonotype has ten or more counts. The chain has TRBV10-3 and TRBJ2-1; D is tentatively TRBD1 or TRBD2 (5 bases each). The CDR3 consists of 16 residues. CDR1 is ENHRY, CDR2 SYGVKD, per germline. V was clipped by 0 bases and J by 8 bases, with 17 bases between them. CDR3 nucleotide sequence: TGTGCCATCAGTGAGTCGAGGGTGTTGGGGCCTGATGAGCAGTTCTTC. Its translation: CAISESRVLGPDEQFF.

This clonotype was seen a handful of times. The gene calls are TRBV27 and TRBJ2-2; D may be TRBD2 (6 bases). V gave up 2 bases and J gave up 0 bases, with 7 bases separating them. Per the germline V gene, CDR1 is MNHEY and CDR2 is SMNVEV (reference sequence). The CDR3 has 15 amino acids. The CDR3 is CASSLERANTGELFF. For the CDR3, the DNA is TGTGCCAGCAGTTTAGAGCGGGCGAACACCGGGGAGCTGTTTTTT.

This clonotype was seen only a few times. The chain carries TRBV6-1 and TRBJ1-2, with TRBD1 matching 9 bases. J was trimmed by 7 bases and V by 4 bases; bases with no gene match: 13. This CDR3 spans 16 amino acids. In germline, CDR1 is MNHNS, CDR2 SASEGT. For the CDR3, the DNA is TGTGCCAGCAGTGCCCTATCCGGACAGGGGCTCGGTGGCTACACCTTC. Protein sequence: CASSALSGQGLGGYTF.

This CDR3 is CASSPGQGDLSGNTIYF. In nucleotides, the CDR3 is TGTGCCAGCAGTCCCGGGCAGGGGGACCTCTCTGGAAACACCATATATTTT. The V call is TRBV12-3 or TRBV12-4, the J call TRBJ1-3, with 7 bases that match TRBD1. The ends lost 5 bases at V and 0 bases at J; junction bases unmatched: 10. The CDR3 has 17 residues.

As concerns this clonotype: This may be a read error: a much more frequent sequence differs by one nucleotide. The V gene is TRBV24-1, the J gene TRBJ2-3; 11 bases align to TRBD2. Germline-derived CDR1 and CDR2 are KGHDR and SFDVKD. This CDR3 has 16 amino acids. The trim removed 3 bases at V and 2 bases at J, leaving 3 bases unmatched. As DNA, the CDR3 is TGTGCCACCAGTGATCCGACTAGCGGGGTCACAGATACGCAGTATTTT. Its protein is CATSDPTSGVTDTQYF.

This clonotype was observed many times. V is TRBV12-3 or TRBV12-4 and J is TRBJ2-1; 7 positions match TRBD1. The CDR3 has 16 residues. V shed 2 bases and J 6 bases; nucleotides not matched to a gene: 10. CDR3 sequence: CASSLSRQGLGNEQFF. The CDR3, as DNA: TGTGCCAGCAGTTTAAGCCGACAGGGCCTGGGCAATGAGCAGTTCTTC.

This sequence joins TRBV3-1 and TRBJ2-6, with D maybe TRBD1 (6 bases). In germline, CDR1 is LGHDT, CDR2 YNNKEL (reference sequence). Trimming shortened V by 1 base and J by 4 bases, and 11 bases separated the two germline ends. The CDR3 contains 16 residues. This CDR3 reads CASSQGAGAGANVLTF. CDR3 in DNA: TGTGCCAGCAGCCAAGGTGCAGGGGCAGGGGCCAACGTCCTGACTTTC. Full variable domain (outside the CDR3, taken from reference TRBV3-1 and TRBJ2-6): DTAVSQTPKYLVTQMGNDKSIKCEQNLGHDTMYWYKQDSKKFLKIMFSYNNKELIINETVPNRFSPKSPDKAHLNLHINSLELGDSAVYFCASSQGAGAGANVLTFGAGSRLTVL.

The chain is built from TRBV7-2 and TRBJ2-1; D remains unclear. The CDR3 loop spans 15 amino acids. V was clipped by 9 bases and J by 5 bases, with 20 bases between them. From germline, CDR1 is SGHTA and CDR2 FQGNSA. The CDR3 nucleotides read TGTGCCAGGTACTCTAGACCAAGGACGAACAATGAGCAGTTCTTC. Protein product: CARYSRPRTNNEQFF.

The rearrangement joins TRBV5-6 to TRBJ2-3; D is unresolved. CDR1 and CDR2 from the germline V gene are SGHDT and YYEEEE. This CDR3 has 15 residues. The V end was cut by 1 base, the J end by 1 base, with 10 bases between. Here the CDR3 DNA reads TGTGCCAGCAGCTTGAAGCCCGGAGGCACAGATACGCAGTATTTT. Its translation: CASSLKPGGTDTQYF.

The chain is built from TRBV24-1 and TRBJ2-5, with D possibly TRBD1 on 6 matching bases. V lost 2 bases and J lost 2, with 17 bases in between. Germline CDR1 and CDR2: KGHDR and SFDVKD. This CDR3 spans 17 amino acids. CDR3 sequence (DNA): TGTGCCACCAGTGATTCCTTAACCGGGACACATCAAGAGACCCAGTACTTC. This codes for CATSDSLTGTHQETQYF.

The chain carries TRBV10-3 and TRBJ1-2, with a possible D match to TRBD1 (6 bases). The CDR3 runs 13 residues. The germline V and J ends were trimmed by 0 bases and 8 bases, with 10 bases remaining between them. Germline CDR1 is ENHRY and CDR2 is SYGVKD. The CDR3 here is CAISESRGGGYTF. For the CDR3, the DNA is TGTGCCATCAGTGAGTCCCGCGGGGGCGGCTACACCTTC.

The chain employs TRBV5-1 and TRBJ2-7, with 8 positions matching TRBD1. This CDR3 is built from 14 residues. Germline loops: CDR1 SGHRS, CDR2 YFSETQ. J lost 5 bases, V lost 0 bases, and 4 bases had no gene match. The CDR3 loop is CASSLEWTGNEQYF. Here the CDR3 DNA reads TGCGCCAGCAGCTTGGAGTGGACAGGGAACGAGCAGTACTTC.

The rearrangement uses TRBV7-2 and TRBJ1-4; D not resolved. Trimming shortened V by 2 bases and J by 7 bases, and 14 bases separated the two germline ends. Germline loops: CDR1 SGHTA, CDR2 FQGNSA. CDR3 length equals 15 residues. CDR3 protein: CASSLSEVLSEKLFF. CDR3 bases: TGTGCCAGCAGCTTATCCGAGGTTTTGAGTGAAAAACTGTTTTTT.